These 2 T cell receptor beta chains share one sample of origin, sequenced in a study of siplizumab effects on memory and regulatory T cells. Data came from immunoSEQ multiplex PCR; TCRdb stores just in-frame clones and leaves some out. Of roughly 120,000 clones in the sample, 90% to 95% were seen once. Sequenced: Tregs sorted from blood. The receptors here all came from a human donor in good health.

The J gene is TRBJ2-1, the V gene TRBV19; D is perhaps TRBD1 (8 bases). The ends were cut back, 4 bases at V and 6 bases at J, with 16 bases in the middle. This CDR3 comprises 15 residues. Per the germline V gene, CDR1 is LNHDA and CDR2 is SQIVND (reference sequence). CDR3 DNA: TGTGCCAGTAGTAGATACAGGGGGGGCCTCAATGAGCAGTTCTTC. The encoded protein is CASSRYRGGLNEQFF.

The V call is TRBV5-5, the J call TRBJ2-7; the D gene is possibly TRBD1 (6 bases). Germline V lookup: CDR1 SGHKS, CDR2 YYEKEE (reference sequence). V lost 4 bases and J 1 base, leaving 9 bases between the germline ends. The CDR3 runs 13 residues. The CDR3 DNA is TGTGCCAGCAGCAGACAGGAGTCCTACGAGCAGTACTTC. Its protein product is CASSRQESYEQYF. Drawing the rest from reference TRBV5-5 and TRBJ2-7, the complete variable domain is DAGVTQSPTHLIKTRGQQVTLRCSPISGHKSVSWYQQVLGQGPQFIFQYYEKEERGRGNFPDRFSARQFPNYSSELNVNALLLGDSALYLCASSRQESYEQYFGPGTRLTVT.